Sequencing of this TCR beta chain was carried out in a study of T cell repertoires in cytomegalovirus infection. Across the study: Indications came from public TCR beta signatures; they pointed to CMV infection and to a matching HLA type.

In its sample, this clonotype was seen a few times. Its antigen remains unknown. The V end was cut by 5 bases, the J end by 1 base, with 9 bases between. The CDR3 extends over 14 amino acids. Per germline, CDR1 SGHTA and CDR2 FQGNSA. General study results and limits: Based on cumulative public TCR beta family frequency, carriers of CMV plus the relevant HLA were identified. Dominating the ex vivo response were TCR beta clonotypes that were CMV-specific and HLA-C-restricted.

TCRdb reanalysed the reads using MiXCR and keeps one entry per CDR3 protein. The sample lists approximately 700,000 distinct CDR3 sequences, 35% occurring once. The genes are TRBV7-2 and TRBJ2-4, with unresolved D. What was sequenced was PBMCs. The clonotype was recovered from a human donor in good health (CMV status not recorded). Some clones in this sample may be carry-over from other donors' samples. For the CDR3, the DNA is TGTGCCAGCAGCCTAACCCGGGCCAAAAACATTCAGTACTTC. Translated: CASSLTRAKNIQYF.